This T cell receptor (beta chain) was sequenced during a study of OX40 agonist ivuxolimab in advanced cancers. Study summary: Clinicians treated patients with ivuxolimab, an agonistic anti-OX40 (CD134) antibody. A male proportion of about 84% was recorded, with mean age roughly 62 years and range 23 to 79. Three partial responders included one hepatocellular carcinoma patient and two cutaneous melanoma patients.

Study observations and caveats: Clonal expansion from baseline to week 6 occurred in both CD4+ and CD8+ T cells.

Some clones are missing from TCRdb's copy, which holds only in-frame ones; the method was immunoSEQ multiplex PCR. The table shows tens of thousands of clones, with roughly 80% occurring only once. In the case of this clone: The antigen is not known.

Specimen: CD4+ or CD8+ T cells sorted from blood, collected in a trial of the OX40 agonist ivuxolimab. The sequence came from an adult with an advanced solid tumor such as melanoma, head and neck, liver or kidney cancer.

CDR3 bases: TGCGCCAGCAGCCAAGACGAAGCCGGGACAGAGAACACTGAAGCTTTCTTT. It yields the protein CASSQDEAGTENTEAFF. The chain employs TRBV4-1 and TRBJ1-1; 7 bases are a match to TRBD1. The CDR3 sequence is 17 residues long. V shed 0 bases, J shed 1 base, and the junction held 8 bases outside the gene matches. CDR1 MGHRA and CDR2 YSYEKL come from the germline V gene.